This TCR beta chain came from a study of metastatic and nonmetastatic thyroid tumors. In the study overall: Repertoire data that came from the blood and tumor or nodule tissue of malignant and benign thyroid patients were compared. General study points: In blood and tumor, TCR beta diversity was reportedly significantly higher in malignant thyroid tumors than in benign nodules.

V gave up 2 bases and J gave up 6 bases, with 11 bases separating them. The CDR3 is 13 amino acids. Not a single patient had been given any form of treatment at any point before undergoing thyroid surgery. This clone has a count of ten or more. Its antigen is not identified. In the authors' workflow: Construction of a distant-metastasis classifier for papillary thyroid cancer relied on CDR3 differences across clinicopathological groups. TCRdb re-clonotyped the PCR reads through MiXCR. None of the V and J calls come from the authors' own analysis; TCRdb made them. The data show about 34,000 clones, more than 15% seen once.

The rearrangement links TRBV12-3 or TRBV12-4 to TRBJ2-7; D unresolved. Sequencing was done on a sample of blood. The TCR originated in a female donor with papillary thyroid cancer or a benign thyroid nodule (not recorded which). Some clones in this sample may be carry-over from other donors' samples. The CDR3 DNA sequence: TGTGCCAGCAGTTTAAACCTCGGATCCGAGCAGTACTTC. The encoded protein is CASSLNLGSEQYF.